A single sample gave rise to the 30 T cell receptor beta chains below, sequenced in a study of T cell repertoires in cytomegalovirus infection. Antigens for these TCRs are unknown. One entry per CDR3 protein, called by TCRdb with MiXCR from the reads. The data contain 900,000 to 950,000 distinct CDR3 sequences, about a third of them singletons. The sequences come from cultured CD8+ T cells from PBMCs, collected from culture after CMV antigen stimulation. The receptors shown here come from a human donor in good health (CMV status not recorded). Some clones in this sample may be carry-over from other donors' samples.

The rearrangement uses TRBV6-6 and TRBJ2-3; D assignment may be TRBD1 or TRBD2 (6 bases each). The CDR3 sequence is 16 residues long. Germline values: CDR1 MNHNY, CDR2 SVGAGI (reference sequence). V lost 2 bases, J lost 6 bases, and 18 bases lay in between. The CDR3 loop is CASSYETRGPGDTQYF. The CDR3 DNA reads as TGTGCCAGCAGTTACGAAACACGGGGGCCAGGGGATACGCAGTATTTT.

This clonotype has only a few counts. The rearrangement uses TRBV19 and TRBJ1-2; 7 positions match TRBD1. J gave up 2 bases and V 4 bases, and 7 bases lay outside the gene matches. CDR3 length equals 15 residues. CDR1 and CDR2 (germline): LNHDA, SQIVND (reference sequence). CDR3 residues: CASSTTPQGNYGYTF. The CDR3 nucleotides are TGTGCCAGTAGTACAACCCCACAGGGGAACTATGGCTACACCTTC.

This clonotype was observed a few times. The rearrangement links TRBV7-8 to TRBJ2-5; a weak D match, TRBD2 (6 bases). Trimming removed 6 bases at V and 5 bases at J, with 16 bases between. The CDR3 extends over 14 amino acids. The germline V gene encodes CDR1 SGHVS and CDR2 FQNEAQ. The CDR3, as DNA: TGTGCCAGCAGAGAGGGCGGGGCCGGGGAGACCCAGTACTTC. Its translation: CASREGGAGETQYF.

The chain has TRBV4-2 and TRBJ1-5; D is possibly TRBD1 (5 bases). Germline V gives CDR1 LGHNA, CDR2 YNFKEQ. The CDR3 contains 16 residues. V was shortened by 0 bases and J by 2 bases, with 11 bases between the two germline ends. CDR3 amino acids: CASSQDGAPGNQPQHF. DNA for the CDR3: TGTGCCAGCAGCCAAGACGGGGCCCCCGGCAATCAGCCCCAGCATTTT.

A few counts support this clonotype. The rearrangement uses TRBV3-1 and TRBJ1-6; possibly TRBD1 for D (5 bases). The CDR3 is made up of 14 amino acids. Trimming left V 4 bases short and J 7 bases short, with 11 bases between. The germline CDR1 and CDR2 sequences are LGHDT and YNNKEL (reference sequence). The CDR3 reads CASSPQWGNSPLHF. The CDR3 DNA is TGTGCCAGCAGCCCCCAATGGGGGAATTCACCCCTCCACTTT.

This clonotype has more than one count but fewer than ten. The CDR3 is CASSPDTSGGAWPDTQYF. The DNA of the CDR3 is TGCGCCAGCAGCCCGGACACTAGCGGGGGGGCCTGGCCAGATACGCAGTATTTT. The rearrangement links TRBV4-1 to TRBJ2-3, with TRBD2 matching 13 bases. J was trimmed by 4 bases and V by 4 bases; bases with no gene match: 11. CDR3 length: 18 residues. CDR1 is MGHRA, CDR2 YSYEKL, per germline.

This clonotype was counted ten times or more. This chain uses TRBV9 with TRBJ2-7; 7 nucleotides match TRBD2. Per germline, CDR1 SGDLS and CDR2 YYNGEE. The V and J ends lost 7 bases and 4 bases, in that order; junction bases with no gene match: 8. The CDR3 extends over 13 amino acids. CDR3 in amino acids: CASPGGSRYEQYV. The DNA of the CDR3 is TGTGCCAGCCCGGGGGGTTCCAGGTACGAGCAGTACGTC.

The rearrangement uses TRBV12-3 or TRBV12-4 and TRBJ1-5; 7 bases match TRBD1. The V gene end was trimmed by 6 bases and the J gene end by 11 bases; junction bases not matched to a gene: 13. This CDR3 spans 14 amino acids. CDR3 sequence: CASSPDRARGAQHF. The CDR3 coding sequence is TGTGCCAGCAGCCCGGACCGGGCCAGGGGGGCCCAGCATTTT.

This clonotype occurred a few times. The chain uses TRBV6-2 or TRBV6-3 and TRBJ2-2, with unresolved D. The CDR3 spans 13 residues. With 5 bases removed from V and 4 bases from J, the gap between germline ends came to 8 bases. The germline CDR1 and CDR2 sequences are MNHEY and SVGEGT. CDR3: CASSPTTTGELFF. The CDR3 DNA follows: TGTGCCAGCAGTCCTACAACCACCGGGGAGCTGTTTTTT.

This sequence joins TRBV6-5 and TRBJ1-1, with a weak D call TRBD1 (5 bases). The germline V gene encodes CDR1 MNHEY and CDR2 SVGAGI. The CDR3 spans 13 residues. Trimming removed 4 bases from V and 2 bases from J, with 8 bases in between. The CDR3 sequence: CASSLQDNTEAFF. In DNA form, the CDR3 reads TGTGCCAGCAGTTTACAGGACAACACTGAAGCTTTCTTT.

The chain carries TRBV4-2 and TRBJ1-1; D is possibly TRBD1 (6 bases). Trimming took 1 base from V and 8 from J, leaving 14 bases between them. CDR3 size: 14 residues. The V gene's germline CDR1 is LGHNA and CDR2 YNFKEQ. CDR3 residues: CASSQGVGQQEAFF. CDR3 coding DNA: TGTGCCAGCAGCCAAGGGGTCGGACAGCAAGAAGCTTTCTTT.

The chain joins TRBV6-4 to TRBJ2-7, with D unresolved. Germline CDR1 MRHNA, CDR2 SNTAGT. V gave up 7 bases and J gave up 2 bases, with 12 bases separating them. The CDR3 covers 13 residues. The CDR3 spells CASTHSGPYEQYF. For the CDR3, the DNA is TGTGCCAGCACCCACTCCGGCCCCTACGAGCAGTACTTC.

This clonotype has ten or more counts. This CDR3 is CASSLLAGELFF. CDR3 DNA: TGTGCCAGCAGCTTATTAGCCGGGGAGCTGTTTTTT. The chain carries TRBV7-9 and TRBJ2-2; D call uncertain. Deletions cut 2 bases from V and 6 bases from J, with 4 bases between. CDR3 length: 12 amino acids. CDR1 and CDR2 from the germline V gene are SEHNR and FQNEAQ (reference sequence).

This chain joins TRBV20-1 and TRBJ1-5; D is uncertain. The germline V and J ends were trimmed by 0 bases and 6 bases, with 15 bases remaining between them. The CDR3 sequence is 15 residues long. In germline, CDR1 is DFQATT, CDR2 SNEGSKA (reference sequence). CDR3 coding DNA: TGCAGTGCTAGAGACTGGGAGGGAAGGACTCAGCCCCAGCATTTT. Protein product: CSARDWEGRTQPQHF.

The chain couples TRBV7-9 to TRBJ2-3, with 7 nucleotides matching TRBD2. The V gene end was trimmed by 4 bases and the J gene end by 0 bases; junction bases not matched to a gene: 7. The CDR3 totals 16 residues. Germline V gene lookup returns CDR1 SEHNR and CDR2 FQNEAQ (reference sequence). The CDR3 coding sequence is TGTGCCAGCAGCTCTCAGGGAGGGACTAGCACAGATACGCAGTATTTT. This encodes CASSSQGGTSTDTQYF.

This clonotype has more than one count but fewer than ten. The genes are TRBV6-1 and TRBJ1-2, with D unresolved. The V end lost 5 bases, the J end lost 0 bases, and 7 bases lay between the germline ends. CDR3 length: 13 residues. Germline CDR1 and CDR2: MNHNS and SASEGT. CDR3 nucleotides: TGTGCCAGCAGTACAGCTTCTAACTATGGCTACACCTTC. Translated, it gives CASSTASNYGYTF.

The rearrangement joins TRBV20-1 to TRBJ1-2, with D possibly TRBD1 on 5 matching bases. Germline loops: CDR1 DFQATT, CDR2 SNEGSKA (reference sequence). The CDR3 has 11 residues. The germline V and J ends were trimmed by 7 bases and 4 bases, with 10 bases remaining between them. The CDR3 coding sequence is TGCAGTGGGGACGTCGTCTATGGCTACACCTTC. Translating gives CSGDVVYGYTF.

This clonotype was observed many times. V usage is TRBV6-6 and J usage is TRBJ2-3; D is undetermined. The CDR3 covers 14 residues. Trimming stripped 2 bases from V and 0 bases from J, with 6 bases between. CDR1 MNHNY and CDR2 SVGAGI come from the germline V gene (reference sequence). The CDR3 is CASSYMASTDTQYF. CDR3 bases: TGTGCCAGCAGTTACATGGCTAGCACAGATACGCAGTATTTT.

The chain recombines TRBV15 with TRBJ1-6; 7 bases fit TRBD1. This CDR3 comprises 15 residues. Germline V gene data show CDR1 as LNHNV and CDR2 as YYDKDF (reference sequence). J lost 5 bases, V lost 7 bases, and 8 bases had no gene match. As DNA, the CDR3 is TGTGCCACCAAAACCGGGACAGTTAATAATTCACCCCTCCACTTT. Protein product: CATKTGTVNNSPLHF.

This clonotype was seen more than once but under ten times. The rearrangement links TRBV7-6 to TRBJ1-4, with D tentatively TRBD1 (5 bases). Germline V lookup: CDR1 SGHVS, CDR2 FNYEAQ. CDR3 size: 14 residues. V was shortened by 6 bases and J by 0 bases, with 8 bases between the two germline ends. DNA for the CDR3: TGTGCCAGCAGTGGGGGGACAACTAATGAAAAACTGTTTTTT. Protein product: CASSGGTTNEKLFF.

The rearrangement uses TRBV15 and TRBJ1-4, with no clear D. V lost 0 bases and J lost 5, with 16 bases in between. Germline V gene sequence: CDR1 LNHNV, CDR2 YYDKDF (reference sequence). The CDR3 has 17 amino acids. The CDR3: CATSRDSPSVGNEKLFF. DNA of the CDR3: TGTGCCACCAGCAGAGATTCGCCCAGCGTGGGCAATGAAAAACTGTTTTTT.

This clonotype was observed a handful of times. This sequence joins TRBV28 and TRBJ1-2, with D uncertain. Trimming removed 6 bases from V and 2 bases from J, with 13 bases in between. The CDR3 totals 14 residues. Germline lookup yields CDR1 MDHEN and CDR2 SYDVKM. The CDR3 DNA is TGTGCCAGCAGCACGATAAACCTCAACTATGGCTACACCTTC. It translates to CASSTINLNYGYTF.

This chain joins TRBV6-5 and TRBJ2-7; either TRBD1 or TRBD2 may fit D (5 bases each). The V and J ends lost 0 bases and 2 bases respectively, with 17 bases between them. The germline V gene has CDR1 MNHEY and CDR2 SVGAGI. The length of the CDR3 is 17 residues. The CDR3 loop reads CASSYSTGTQGPYEQYF. The CDR3 region has the DNA TGTGCCAGCAGTTACTCAACCGGGACCCAAGGGCCCTACGAGCAGTACTTC.

This clonotype was seen repeatedly, ten times or more. The chain employs TRBV7-8 and TRBJ2-2, with 14 nucleotides matching TRBD2. Trimming took 5 bases from V and 7 from J; bases not matched to a gene: 12. There are 18 residues in the CDR3. Germline values: CDR1 SGHVS, CDR2 FQNEAQ. The CDR3 loop reads CASSQARLAGGTDGELFF. The CDR3 nucleotides read TGTGCCAGCAGCCAAGCCCGACTAGCGGGGGGGACGGACGGGGAGCTGTTTTTT.

V and J are TRBV7-9 and TRBJ2-1, with no clear D. The CDR3 is made up of 14 amino acids. Germline CDR1 reads SEHNR; CDR2 reads FQNEAQ (reference sequence). The V and J ends lost 5 bases and 10 bases respectively, with 18 bases between them. In DNA form, the CDR3 reads TGTGCCAGCAGCCCCGGGCCCGGCTTTGAAGAGCAGTTCTTC. Protein sequence: CASSPGPGFEEQFF.

The chain recombines TRBV19 with TRBJ2-5; 12 bases map to TRBD1. Unmatched junction bases numbered 14, after V lost 4 bases and J lost 5 bases. The CDR3 covers 18 residues. CDR1 and CDR2 from the germline V gene are LNHDA and SQIVND (reference sequence). CDR3: CASSTHGPGTGGRETQYF. The CDR3 DNA is TGTGCCAGTAGTACCCATGGTCCCGGGACAGGGGGCAGGGAGACCCAGTACTTC.

Ten or more counts support this clonotype. The chain has TRBV7-8 and TRBJ1-5; D may be TRBD1 (5 bases). Deletions cut 4 bases from V and 3 bases from J, with 16 bases between. The germline V gene has CDR1 SGHVS and CDR2 FQNEAQ. The CDR3 is 16 residues long. The CDR3 DNA follows: TGTGCCAGCAGCTCCTCTCAGGGTACCCTCAATCAGCCCCAGCATTTT. Protein product: CASSSSQGTLNQPQHF.

A single count supports this clonotype. The chain combines TRBV20-1 with TRBJ2-7; possibly TRBD1 for D (6 bases). The CDR3 extends over 13 amino acids. The germline V gene has CDR1 DFQATT and CDR2 SNEGSKA (reference sequence). V was trimmed by 3 bases and J by 3 bases, leaving 12 bases between them. CDR3: CSARLTGYYEQYV. The DNA for the CDR3 is TGCAGTGCTAGGCTGACAGGTTACTACGAGCAGTACGTC.

In nucleotides, the CDR3 is TGTGCCAGCAGTTACGACGGGGGATTCCAAGAGACCCAGTACTTC. Translation gives CASSYDGGFQETQYF. The chain employs TRBV6-5 and TRBJ2-5; D is perhaps TRBD2 (6 bases). Germline assignment: CDR1 MNHEY and CDR2 SVGAGI. The CDR3 sequence is 15 residues long. The ends were cut back, 2 bases at V and 1 base at J, with 11 bases in the middle.

This clonotype came up many times. The chain couples TRBV7-6 to TRBJ2-3; tentatively, D is TRBD1 (5 bases). This CDR3 is built from 15 residues. Germline V lookup: CDR1 SGHVS, CDR2 FNYEAQ. Trimming left V 5 bases short and J 0 bases short, with 12 bases between. CDR3 amino acids: CASSPSTESTDTQYF. CDR3 sequence (DNA): TGTGCCAGCAGCCCCTCGACAGAGAGCACAGATACGCAGTATTTT.